These 18 T cell receptor beta chains originate from one sample sequenced in a study of blood T cell repertoires in COVID-19. Method: immunoSEQ multiplex PCR; TCRdb's copy keeps in-frame clones and lacks some. This sample has some 170,000 clones, with around four fifths found just once. Input material: peripheral blood. These receptors were obtained from a woman aged 40 to 50 with COVID-19, enrolled during active disease.

The chain is built from TRBV28 and TRBJ2-7; 8 bases fit TRBD2. The germline CDR1 and CDR2 sequences are MDHEN and SYDVKM. V was pared by 3 bases and J by 1 base, with 11 bases of the junction left unmatched. The CDR3 loop spans 17 amino acids. CDR3 sequence (DNA): TGTGCCAGCAGTTTGGCTAGCGGGTGGACAAAGTCCTACGAGCAGTACTTC. As protein: CASSLASGWTKSYEQYF.

The chain recombines TRBV28 with TRBJ2-3; TRBD1 aligns across 9 bases. Unmatched junction bases numbered 5, after V lost 3 bases and J lost 4 bases. Germline V CDR1 and CDR2: MDHEN, SYDVKM. This CDR3 comprises 15 residues. The DNA for the CDR3 is TGTGCCAGCAGTTTGAGGGACAGGGCCCCAGATACGCAGTATTTT. It specifies CASSLRDRAPDTQYF.

The J gene is TRBJ1-2, the V gene TRBV7-3; 7 bases fit TRBD1. The V gene's germline CDR1 is SGHTA and CDR2 FQGTGA. V shed 5 bases, J shed 4 bases, and the junction held 7 bases outside the gene matches. The CDR3 loop spans 14 amino acids. CDR3 amino acids: CASSPLTGTYGYTF. The CDR3 coding sequence is TGTGCCAGCAGCCCATTGACAGGGACCTATGGCTACACCTTC.

This rearrangement joins TRBV27 to TRBJ1-6; D perhaps matches TRBD1 (5 bases). The germline CDR1 and CDR2 sequences are MNHEY and SMNVEV (reference sequence). The CDR3 totals 12 residues. Trimming pared 6 bases from V and 10 bases from J, leaving 10 bases between. The DNA for the CDR3 is TGTGCCAGCAGACCCGGGGGGTCACCCCTCCACTTT. This translates into CASRPGGSPLHF.

The chain couples TRBV10-2 to TRBJ1-2; 9 bases align to TRBD1. The CDR3 totals 14 residues. Germline loops: CDR1 WSHSY, CDR2 SAAADI. With 7 bases clipped from V and 7 bases from J, the junction kept 10 bases outside the gene matches. In nucleotides, the CDR3 is TGCGCCAGCACTCTAGACAGGGGGAAGGGTGGCTACACCTTC. Its protein is CASTLDRGKGGYTF.

In this sample, this clone turned up a few times. The rearrangement joins TRBV27 to TRBJ2-7; 7 bases map to TRBD1. V dropped 5 bases and J dropped 0; count of bases not matched to a gene: 7. The germline V gene has CDR1 MNHEY and CDR2 SMNVEV (reference sequence). There are 15 residues in the CDR3. The CDR3 sequence is CASSKGQVISYEQYF. CDR3 DNA sequence: TGTGCCAGCAGTAAAGGACAGGTAATCTCCTACGAGCAGTACTTC.

V and J are TRBV11-3 and TRBJ2-5; D is uncertain. Trimming stripped 3 bases from V and 3 bases from J, with 8 bases between. Germline-derived CDR1 and CDR2 are SGHNT and YENEEA. This CDR3 has 13 residues. CDR3 sequence reads: CASSFPSEETQYF. CDR3 DNA sequence: TGTGCCAGCAGCTTCCCCAGTGAAGAGACCCAGTACTTC.

The chain uses TRBV19 and TRBJ1-2; D perhaps matches TRBD1 (5 bases). Germline V lookup: CDR1 LNHDA, CDR2 SQIVND (reference sequence). CDR3 size: 14 residues. The V gene lost 5 bases and the J gene lost 8 bases, with 18 bases spanning the gap. Here the CDR3 reads CASSLGPAIGGYTF. Here the CDR3 DNA reads TGTGCCAGTAGTCTGGGGCCAGCGATAGGGGGCTACACCTTC.

The rearrangement uses TRBV9 and TRBJ1-1, with TRBD1 matching over 8 bases. The ends lost 3 bases at V and 4 bases at J; junction bases unmatched: 5. The CDR3 loop spans 14 amino acids. CDR1 is SGDLS and CDR2 is YYNGEE in the germline V gene. This CDR3 reads CASSASTGGTEAFF. DNA for the CDR3: TGTGCCAGCAGCGCCTCCACAGGGGGCACTGAAGCTTTCTTT.

The V and J genes are TRBV28 and TRBJ1-1, with TRBD1 matching over 7 bases. J lost 0 bases, V lost 4 bases, and 8 bases had no gene match. This CDR3 contains 16 residues. Looked up from germline, CDR1 is MDHEN and CDR2 is SYDVKM. The CDR3 DNA is TGTGCCAGCAGTTCACGACAGGGTTTCATGAACACTGAAGCTTTCTTT. Encoded protein: CASSSRQGFMNTEAFF. The variable domain in full, completed from reference TRBV28 and TRBJ1-1, reads DVKVTQSSRYLVKRTGEKVFLECVQDMDHENMFWYRQDPGLGLRLIYFSYDVKMKEKGDIPEGYSVSREKKERFSLILESASTNQTSMYLCASSSRQGFMNTEAFFGQGTRLTVV.

V usage is TRBV7-9 and J usage is TRBJ1-6, with 10 bases lining up with TRBD1. CDR1 SEHNR and CDR2 FQNEAQ come from the germline V gene (reference sequence). This CDR3 region has 18 residues. The V gene end was trimmed by 0 bases and the J gene end by 10 bases; junction bases not matched to a gene: 12. The CDR3 DNA follows: TGTGCCAGCAGCTTAGCCTTATCCCGGGACAGGGGTTCCTCACCCCTCCACTTT. It is translated as CASSLALSRDRGSSPLHF. Full variable domain (remainder filled in from reference TRBV7-9 and TRBJ1-6): DTGVSQNPRHKITKRGQNVTFRCDPISEHNRLYWYRQTLGQGPEFLTYFQNEAQLEKSRLLSDRFSAERPKGSFSTLEIQRTEQGDSAMYLCASSLALSRDRGSSPLHFGNGTRLTVT.

V usage is TRBV4-1 and J usage is TRBJ2-2; weak D call: TRBD1 (5 bases). CDR1 and CDR2 (germline): MGHRA, YSYEKL. The CDR3 runs 14 residues. Trimming left V 4 bases short and J 5 bases short, with 11 bases between. CDR3 loop: CASSREKGTGELFF. CDR3 bases: TGCGCCAGCAGCCGGGAAAAGGGGACCGGGGAGCTGTTTTTT.

This chain connects TRBV11-2 to TRBJ1-1; tentatively, D is TRBD1 (6 bases). V lost 2 bases and J lost 11, with 12 bases in between. Germline V gives CDR1 SGHAT, CDR2 FQNNGV. This CDR3 region has 12 residues. CDR3 sequence: CASSLMGADAFF. The CDR3 region has the DNA TGTGCCAGCAGCTTAATGGGGGCGGATGCTTTCTTT.

The gene calls are TRBV6-5 and TRBJ2-1; 9 nucleotides align to TRBD2. In germline, CDR1 is MNHEY, CDR2 SVGAGI. This CDR3 is built from 11 residues. With 5 bases clipped from V and 12 bases from J, the junction kept 2 bases outside the gene matches. The CDR3 region is CASSTGLAQFF. CDR3 sequence (DNA): TGTGCCAGCAGTACGGGACTAGCGCAGTTCTTC.

This chain links TRBV18 with TRBJ1-2; D not resolved. Per the germline V gene, CDR1 is KGHSH and CDR2 is LQKENI. V lost 4 bases to trimming and J lost 2 bases, with 11 bases between them. This CDR3 spans 14 amino acids. The CDR3 here is CASSRGLENYGYTF. CDR3 in DNA: TGTGCCAGCTCACGAGGTTTGGAAAACTATGGCTACACCTTC.

The chain has TRBV6-5 and TRBJ2-7, with 10 bases fitting TRBD2. With 2 bases clipped from V and 3 bases from J, the junction kept 4 bases outside the gene matches. This CDR3 has 15 residues. Germline V gene lookup returns CDR1 MNHEY and CDR2 SVGAGI. The CDR3 DNA reads as TGTGCCAGCAGTTACCCCAGCGGGGGGGTCTACGAGCAGTACTTC. Translating it yields CASSYPSGGVYEQYF.

There are a few counts of this clone. This chain links TRBV18 with TRBJ1-5; weak D call: TRBD1 (6 bases). V gave up 1 base and J gave up 0 bases, with 25 bases separating them. Germline V CDR1 and CDR2: KGHSH, LQKENI. This CDR3 comprises 21 residues. The CDR3: CASSPLGGQYRSGLSNQPQHF. The CDR3 region has the DNA TGTGCCAGCTCACCACTTGGCGGACAGTACCGATCCGGACTTAGCAATCAGCCCCAGCATTTT.

The chain carries TRBV18 and TRBJ2-1; 11 bases align to TRBD1. The CDR3 covers 16 residues. The germline V gene has CDR1 KGHSH and CDR2 LQKENI. V dropped 0 bases and J dropped 5; count of bases not matched to a gene: 3. The CDR3 DNA reads TGTGCCAGCTCACCACCGGACAGGGGGCTACACAATGAGCAGTTCTTC. Translation: CASSPPDRGLHNEQFF.